Each of the 2 T cell receptor beta chains below was sequenced from the same sample in a study of CD8+ T cells in alopecia areata. cDNA reverse transcribed from extracted RNA served as the sequencing template. The data were produced by immunoSEQ multiplex PCR, yet TCRdb's version contains in-frame clones alone and is incomplete. The table lists 210,000 or so clones, over 60% of them singletons. Treatment noted: oral pan-JAK inhibitor, 5-10 mg twice daily. The specimen comprised CD4+ T cells sorted from blood, sampled around week 44, from a patient treated with tofacitinib. These receptors were taken from a human donor with alopecia areata.

This CDR3 is CSVAGGPYEQYF. CDR3 in DNA: TGCAGCGTTGCGGGGGGACCCTACGAGCAGTACTTC. V and J are TRBV29-1 and TRBJ2-7; 7 bases match TRBD2. This CDR3 has 12 amino acids. J was trimmed by 2 bases and V by 4 bases; bases with no gene match: 2. The germline gives CDR1 SQVTM, CDR2 ANQGSEA.

The chain carries TRBV5-1 and TRBJ2-1; TRBD2 agrees at 7 bases. This CDR3 spans 16 amino acids. Germline values: CDR1 SGHRS, CDR2 YFSETQ. Trimming at V came to 4 bases and at J to 0 bases, leaving 7 bases not matched to a gene. CDR3 sequence: CASSPTSSGSYNEQFF. In nucleotides, the CDR3 is TGCGCCAGCAGCCCGACTTCTAGCGGCTCCTACAATGAGCAGTTCTTC.